The source of this TCR beta chain is a study of beta chain features in type 1 diabetes. Study observations and caveats: High-TCR-expressing cells could be over-represented by cDNA sequencing. A definitive answer on HLA type influencing TCRB rearrangement was not reached here.

Since all of the isolated RNA was reverse transcribed, expressed TCRB transcripts were what got sequenced. Data came from immunoSEQ multiplex PCR; TCRdb stores just in-frame clones and leaves some out. The table records almost 350,000 clones, around 7.6% of them present only once. On this clone: Its antigen is not identified.

CDR3 length: 15 amino acids. The junction had 4 bases not matched to a gene; V was cut back by 1 base and J by 3 bases. In germline, CDR1 is MDHEN, CDR2 SYDVKM. The sequencing sample was made of central memory CD4+ T cells from blood. The chain has TRBV28 and TRBJ2-7; 9 bases agree with TRBD1. The clonotype was recovered from a woman aged 18 to 35 in good health. The CDR3 DNA reads as TGTGCCAGCAGTTTATACCCGGGACAGGGCTACGAGCAGTACTTC. Protein sequence: CASSLYPGQGYEQYF.